Listed here is a single T cell receptor beta chain. Its antigen is not yet known. No clone much larger than this one lies a single base away; base qualities are absent. The sample comes from a study of PD-1 blockade in classical Hodgkin lymphoma (dated by TCRdb to 2019 to 2021). Some background on the complete study: Nivolumab dosing was 3 mg/kg intravenously every 2 weeks, continuing until either disease progression or unacceptable toxicity. A peripheral blood immune signature of response to PD-1 blockade in classical Hodgkin lymphoma was defined using TCR beta sequencing and CyTOF. The paper as a whole reports these results and caveats: Lower diversity was observed in patients in whom nivolumab was started less than 1 year after ASCT, and these patients were excluded from later analyses so that confounding by immune reconstitution would be avoided. The study was restricted to a single clinical trial cohort, and the causes of repertoire differences, possibly disease activity or prior therapy, were left undefined. Trial patients with a complete response had baseline diversity similar to that of newly diagnosed patients, while partial responders and progressors had significantly lower diversity. CD4+ but not CD8+ TCR diversity rose significantly by C4D1 (p=0.0027 vs p=0.16), most apparent in complete responders (p=0.02). Baseline TCR diversity was reported to be lower in newly diagnosed patients than in healthy donors and to be lower still in relapsed/refractory patients.

The CDR3 measures 18 amino acids from cysteine to phenylalanine. The retained sequence is limited to the CDR3, 54 bases, with the frame set at the first base. V is trimmed back by 2 bases and J by 4 bases, and the junction contains 10 bases that no gene match accounts for. CDR1 and CDR2 are read off the germline V gene as SGHTA and FQGNSA. Reading the label with the study, this specimen's time point is: cycle 2 day 1 (C2D1) of nivolumab. Relapse after autologous stem cell transplantation had occurred in all trial patients, and cohorts A, B and C were distinguished by prior brentuximab vedotin exposure. The trial cohort included some 53 patients with relapsed/refractory classical Hodgkin lymphoma, and each patient had a best overall response of complete response, partial response or progressive disease. Single-agent nivolumab was administered to trial patients in the multi-cohort phase II CheckMate 205 trial. An independent review committee assessed best overall response by applying the 2007 International Working Group response criteria. Trial PBMCs were obtained immediately prior to nivolumab initiation (C1D1) and on therapy at cycle 2 day 1 and cycle 4 day 1. After peripheral blood was drawn into 8 mL Vacutainer Cell Preparation Tubes, PBMCs were isolated by centrifugation and then cryopreserved.

The Qiagen DNeasy kit was used to extract genomic DNA both from unsorted PBMCs and from the negatively selected CD4+ and CD8+ fractions. TCR beta CDR3 regions were subjected to amplification by immunoSEQ multiplex PCR with primers that anneal to V and J segments. A synthetic immune receptor repertoire was used to minimize amplification bias, and remaining bias was computationally removed after sequencing. The published analysis was carried out like this. Custom Python scripts were used to quantify repertoire diversity as the Shannon entropy index. The unsorted, CD4+ and CD8+ repertoires were each analyzed separately, with the exception of combined analyses, where CD4+ and CD8+ sequences were merged in silico. Clonal expansion was defined as at least a 2-fold frequency increase after treatment relative to C1D1, with a pseudocount of 0.5 for undetected baseline clones. Singleton clones were defined as clones with 0 or 1 copy at C1D1, and non-singleton clones were defined as clones with 2 or more copies. Clones expanded in unsorted samples were labelled as CD4+, CD8+ or unknown by matching protein sequences in sorted samples from the same patient. Wilcoxon tests were applied to paired samples to test diversity changes from C1D1 to C4D1. TCRdb took over this immuneACCESS table, retaining in-frame rearrangements with V and J assigned. Such tables are incomplete; in checked studies, under half of the missing clones stem from an unresolved V gene, and the remainder is unexplained. V and J calls and clone size follow that table, whereas D and trimming were derived from the DNA. Within this sample are 42,000 or so clones, with more than 85% of them counted one time only. The ten largest clones take up about 5.5% of the sample.

The rearranged chain carries TRBV7-2 and TRBJ2-2, and TRBD2 aligns with 10 junction nucleotides. This sequence originates from a human donor with classical Hodgkin lymphoma. Specimen: peripheral blood mononuclear cells (PBMCs), collected before the second cycle of nivolumab. The CDR3 here reads CASSLQWLAGAGTGELFF. The DNA is TGTGCCAGCAGCTTACAATGGCTAGCGGGAGCGGGCACCGGGGAGCTGTTTTTT. The CDR3, completed at both ends by the reference TRBV7-2 and TRBJ2-2 genes, gives the full variable domain GAGVSQSPSNKVTEKGKDVELRCDPISGHTALYWYRQSLGQGLEFLIYFQGNSAPDKSGLPSDRFSAERTGGSVSTLTIQRTQQEDSAVYLCASSLQWLAGAGTGELFFGEGSRLTVL.